Shown below are 18 T cell receptor beta chains from a single sample sequenced in a study of shared clonotypes between healthy human individuals. Terminally differentiated effector memory CD45RA+ cells were excluded by CCR7 positive selection of CD45RO-negative cells. The protocol was immunoSEQ multiplex PCR, while the TCRdb copy is restricted to in-frame clones and leaves out a portion. In the table there are millions of clones, approximately 94% of which are singletons. Sequenced: naive CD8+ T cells sorted from blood. Source of these receptors: a man younger than 30 in good health.

This chain connects TRBV10-3 to TRBJ2-1; D assignment may be TRBD1 or TRBD2 (5 bases each). V lost 6 bases and J 4 bases, leaving 16 bases between the germline ends. Germline values: CDR1 ENHRY, CDR2 SYGVKD. This CDR3 has 15 residues. As DNA, the CDR3 is TGTGCCATCAGGGGACCCCAAACTCTGTACAATGAGCAGTTCTTC. Residues: CAIRGPQTLYNEQFF.

The chain joins TRBV29-1 to TRBJ1-3; no firm D call. The CDR3 sequence is 15 residues long. Trimming removed 3 bases at V and 0 bases at J, with 12 bases between. CDR1 and CDR2 from the germline V gene are SQVTM and ANQGSEA. DNA for the CDR3: TGCAGCGTTGAGGATCCCAACCCCTCTGGAAACACCATATATTTT. It encodes CSVEDPNPSGNTIYF.

This chain connects TRBV2 to TRBJ2-1; 10 nucleotides align to TRBD2. Germline V gene sequence: CDR1 SNHLY, CDR2 FYNNEI. The CDR3 is 15 residues long. The trim removed 4 bases at V and 7 bases at J, leaving 7 bases unmatched. CDR3 protein: CASSGLAGASNEQFF. In DNA, the CDR3 is TGTGCCAGCAGTGGACTAGCGGGCGCGTCGAATGAGCAGTTCTTC.

The chain combines TRBV30 with TRBJ1-2; 8 positions match TRBD1. The junction had 8 bases not matched to a gene; V was cut back by 3 bases and J by 2 bases. The CDR3 is 15 amino acids. Germline V gene sequence: CDR1 GTSNPN, CDR2 SVGIG (reference sequence). The CDR3 sequence: CAWREIRQGNYGYTF. CDR3 nucleotides: TGTGCCTGGAGAGAGATCCGACAGGGGAACTATGGCTACACCTTC.

V is TRBV27 and J is TRBJ1-2; unclear D gene. Germline assignment: CDR1 MNHEY and CDR2 SMNVEV (reference sequence). The CDR3 totals 14 residues. V was pared by 3 bases and J by 3 bases, with 11 bases between. The CDR3 sequence: CASSFVGSDYGYTF. CDR3 nucleotides: TGTGCCAGCAGTTTTGTCGGGTCGGACTATGGCTACACCTTC.

This sequence joins TRBV2 and TRBJ2-7; no definite D call. CDR3 length equals 13 residues. Looked up from germline, CDR1 is SNHLY and CDR2 is FYNNEI. Trimming removed 5 bases from V and 2 bases from J, with 10 bases in between. CDR3 region: CASSPLATYEQYF. The CDR3, as DNA: TGTGCCAGCAGTCCCCTGGCCACCTACGAGCAGTACTTC.

The chain couples TRBV9 to TRBJ1-5; unclear D gene. The CDR3 covers 13 residues. Germline CDR1 and CDR2: SGDLS and YYNGEE. Between the trimmed V and J ends, which lost 1 base and 6 bases, there was a span of 8 bases. CDR3: CASSVNSGQPQHF. The CDR3 DNA reads as TGTGCCAGCAGCGTAAATTCGGGTCAGCCCCAGCATTTT.

The chain couples TRBV20-1 to TRBJ2-4; D unresolved. Germline values: CDR1 DFQATT, CDR2 SNEGSKA (reference sequence). This CDR3 has 10 amino acids. V was pared by 4 bases and J by 3 bases, with 1 base between. The CDR3 region has the DNA TGCAGTGCTATCAAAAACATTCAGTACTTC. This sequence encodes CSAIKNIQYF.

The V call is TRBV6-5, the J call TRBJ2-7; 10 nucleotides align to TRBD2. Looked up from germline, CDR1 is MNHEY and CDR2 is SVGAGI. The CDR3 loop spans 15 amino acids. With 5 bases clipped from V and 3 bases from J, the junction kept 7 bases outside the gene matches. CDR3 sequence reads: CASSPTTSGDYEQYF. The CDR3 region has the DNA TGTGCCAGCAGTCCGACCACTAGCGGGGACTACGAGCAGTACTTC.

The CDR3 region is CASSLTAGDHNQPQHF. CDR3 sequence (DNA): TGTGCCAGCAGTTTAACTGCAGGGGACCACAATCAGCCCCAGCATTTT. The rearrangement uses TRBV27 and TRBJ1-5, with D possibly matching TRBD1 (6 bases). V lost 2 bases and J 3 bases, leaving 14 bases between the germline ends. Germline V CDR1 and CDR2: MNHEY, SMNVEV (reference sequence). The CDR3 is made up of 16 amino acids.

The chain combines TRBV2 with TRBJ2-7, with 7 bases that match TRBD1. Germline lookup yields CDR1 SNHLY and CDR2 FYNNEI. CDR3 length: 14 amino acids. J lost 0 bases, V lost 7 bases, and 6 bases had no gene match. The CDR3 coding sequence is TGTGCCAGCACGGGGACAGAGAGCTCCTACGAGCAGTACTTC. Translation gives CASTGTESSYEQYF.

The chain is built from TRBV12-5 and TRBJ2-3, with D maybe TRBD2 (5 bases). Trimming took off 4 bases at V and 4 bases at J, with 12 bases between the two ends. CDR1 and CDR2 from the germline V gene are LGHNT and FRNRAP. CDR3 size: 14 residues. CDR3 sequence: CASGSGLAADTQYF. The CDR3 coding sequence is TGTGCTAGTGGTTCAGGACTGGCCGCAGATACGCAGTATTTT.

The chain carries TRBV11-2 and TRBJ2-2; D might be TRBD1 (5 bases). V was shortened by 5 bases and J by 3 bases, with 16 bases between the two germline ends. The germline V gene encodes CDR1 SGHAT and CDR2 FQNNGV. The CDR3 runs to 16 residues. CDR3 nucleotides: TGTGCCAGCAGCCCCGTGGGCAGGGTGGACACCGGGGAGCTGTTTTTT. Translation: CASSPVGRVDTGELFF.

J is TRBJ2-7 and V is TRBV5-5; D not resolved. This CDR3 is built from 15 residues. V was trimmed by 2 bases and J by 0 bases, leaving 12 bases between them. Germline V gives CDR1 SGHKS, CDR2 YYEKEE (reference sequence). The CDR3 protein is CASSFGGSSSYEQYF. CDR3 DNA sequence: TGTGCCAGCAGCTTTGGCGGCTCGTCCTCCTACGAGCAGTACTTC.

This clone was detected once. J is TRBJ2-7 and V is TRBV19, with a tentative D call TRBD2 (6 bases). Germline V gene data show CDR1 as LNHDA and CDR2 as SQIVND (reference sequence). V was trimmed by 5 bases and J by 2 bases, leaving 13 bases between them. This CDR3 has 14 residues. CDR3 bases: TGTGCCAGTAGTTCGACTAGTAGCGCCTACGAGCAGTACTTC. Protein sequence: CASSSTSSAYEQYF.

The chain joins TRBV29-1 to TRBJ2-1; 8 bases map to TRBD1. V trimming: 4 bases; J trimming: 4 bases; junction bases outside the gene matches: 6. Germline loops: CDR1 SQVTM, CDR2 ANQGSEA. The CDR3 sequence is 14 residues long. The CDR3 DNA reads as TGCAGCGTTGCAGACAGGGGTACATACAATGAGCAGTTCTTC. Translated: CSVADRGTYNEQFF.

The chain recombines TRBV13 with TRBJ2-7; D assignment may be TRBD1 or TRBD2 (5 bases each). The germline V gene has CDR1 PRHDT and CDR2 FYEKMQ (reference sequence). Deletions cut 5 bases from V and 5 bases from J, with 19 bases between. The CDR3 extends over 15 amino acids. The CDR3 loop is CASSARGLPGNEQYF. DNA of the CDR3: TGTGCCAGCAGCGCCCGCGGGCTACCAGGGAACGAGCAGTACTTC.

This sequence joins TRBV4-3 and TRBJ1-4; 9 bases match TRBD1. V lost 0 bases to trimming and J lost 6 bases; unmatched junction nucleotides: 8. Germline V CDR1 and CDR2: LGHNA, YSLEER. This CDR3 has 17 residues. The CDR3 DNA reads as TGCGCCAGCAGCCAAGATCGGGACAGGGTGGGCGATGAAAAACTGTTTTTT. This codes for CASSQDRDRVGDEKLFF.